The clone carrying this T cell receptor beta chain has just one count. All participating donors were Caucasian adults from Nashville, Tennessee. Subsets obtained from CD4+ cells comprised CD45RA+ naive and CD45RA-negative memory cells. This sample stems from a study of shared clonotypes between healthy human individuals. Germline V gene lookup returns CDR1 MNHNS and CDR2 SASEGT. V dropped 4 bases and J dropped 7 bases, with 9 bases sitting between them. This CDR3 is built from 12 residues. TCRdb's table, derived via immunoSEQ multiplex PCR, lists solely in-frame clones and lacks some. The sample has about 2.4 million clones, 80% to 95% seen once.

The specimen sequenced was naive CD4+ T cells from PBMCs. Specified subset: CD45RA+ positively selected. The chain joins TRBV6-1 to TRBJ2-3, with D uncertain. This TCR was recovered from a man aged 18-30 years in good health. Some clones in this sample may be carry-over from other donors' samples. CDR3 coding DNA: TGTGCCAGCAGTGCTATGAGTTATACGCAGTATTTT. It translates to CASSAMSYTQYF.